The 9 T cell receptor beta chains in this list originate from one sample, sequenced in a study of CD8 T cells in ankylosing spondylitis. Study outcomes and limitations: What appeared characteristic of ankylosing spondylitis blood was a TCR beta motif of several highly homologous variants.

Which antigens these TCRs recognize remains unknown. TCRdb fed the 5' RACE reads into MiXCR, producing one record per CDR3 protein. In the table there are approximately 500,000 distinct CDR3 sequences, about 13% of which are singletons. The sequenced sample consisted of blood, either unsorted or a sorted T cell fraction (not recorded which). These receptors were taken from a male donor with ankylosing spondylitis.

This clonotype has a handful of counts. The rearrangement links TRBV20-1 to TRBJ2-1; TRBD2 matches 7 bases. J gave up 4 bases and V 1 base, and 7 bases lay outside the gene matches. Germline loops: CDR1 DFQATT, CDR2 SNEGSKA (reference sequence). The CDR3 is made up of 15 amino acids. Here the CDR3 reads CSARAASGRYNEQFF. In DNA form, the CDR3 reads TGCAGTGCTAGAGCCGCTAGCGGACGTTACAATGAGCAGTTCTTC.

This clonotype was detected only a few times. The chain combines TRBV7-9 with TRBJ2-6, with 10 bases that match TRBD1. Germline V CDR1 and CDR2: SEHNR, FQNEAQ (reference sequence). After removal of 6 bases from V and 2 bases from J, the junction contained 7 bases not matched to a gene. CDR3 length: 17 amino acids. The CDR3 DNA is TGTGCCAGCAGTGACATTGGGACAGGGGCTGGGGCCAACGTCCTGACTTTC. It specifies CASSDIGTGAGANVLTF.

This rearrangement joins TRBV10-3 to TRBJ2-7, with D maybe TRBD2 (5 bases). This CDR3 is built from 15 residues. Trimming took 2 bases from V and 1 from J, leaving 12 bases between them. Germline-derived CDR1 and CDR2 are ENHRY and SYGVKD. The CDR3 sequence: CAISEGAEFSYEQYV. The CDR3 DNA reads as TGTGCCATCAGTGAGGGAGCGGAGTTTTCCTACGAGCAGTACGTC.

The chain joins TRBV3-1 to TRBJ2-6; D not resolved. Germline CDR1 is LGHDT and CDR2 is YNNKEL (reference sequence). V was cut by 0 bases and J by 0 bases, with 3 bases left in between. The CDR3 contains 15 residues. The CDR3 region has the DNA TGTGCCAGCAGCCAAGATATCTCTGGGGCCAACGTCCTGACTTTC. As protein: CASSQDISGANVLTF.

This clonotype came up a few times. The genes are TRBV13 and TRBJ2-2; TRBD1 agrees at 8 bases. The V gene end was trimmed by 5 bases and the J gene end by 1 base; junction bases not matched to a gene: 3. Per germline, CDR1 PRHDT and CDR2 FYEKMQ (reference sequence). The CDR3 sequence is 15 residues long. Written as DNA, the CDR3 is TGTGCCAGCAGCATGGACAGGGTGAACACCGGGGAGCTGTTTTTT. Amino acids: CASSMDRVNTGELFF.

This clonotype was counted between two and nine times. This sequence joins TRBV3-1 and TRBJ1-1; D might be TRBD1 (6 bases). Germline CDR1 is LGHDT and CDR2 is YNNKEL (reference sequence). This CDR3 comprises 14 residues. V lost 0 bases and J 4 bases, leaving 9 bases between the germline ends. The CDR3 protein is CASSQDGGGTEAFF. As DNA, the CDR3 is TGTGCCAGCAGCCAAGATGGAGGGGGCACTGAAGCTTTCTTT.

The rearrangement links TRBV24-1 to TRBJ2-1, with 9 bases that match TRBD2. The V gene end was trimmed by 3 bases and the J gene end by 0 bases; junction bases not matched to a gene: 8. The germline CDR1 and CDR2 sequences are KGHDR and SFDVKD. The CDR3 is made up of 18 amino acids. The CDR3, as DNA: TGTGCCACCAGTGATCCGACACTAGCGGGCAGCTCCTACAATGAGCAGTTCTTC. Translating it yields CATSDPTLAGSSYNEQFF.

This clonotype was recorded many times. The rearrangement uses TRBV29-1 and TRBJ2-5; 8 nucleotides line up with TRBD1. CDR1 is SQVTM and CDR2 is ANQGSEA in the germline V gene. V lost 2 bases to trimming and J lost 4 bases; unmatched junction nucleotides: 9. The CDR3 has 15 amino acids. The CDR3: CSVEWGQVGPETQYF. The DNA for the CDR3 is TGCAGCGTTGAATGGGGACAGGTCGGTCCAGAGACCCAGTACTTC.

This clonotype was detected a few times. The rearrangement links TRBV5-8 to TRBJ1-2; D remains unclear. Trimming removed 4 bases at V and 3 bases at J, with 16 bases between. Looked up from germline, CDR1 is SGHTS and CDR2 is YDEGEE. This CDR3 region has 15 residues. The CDR3 DNA is TGTGCCAGCAGCACCCGCACAAAAAAGGACTATGGCTACACCTTC. It specifies CASSTRTKKDYGYTF.